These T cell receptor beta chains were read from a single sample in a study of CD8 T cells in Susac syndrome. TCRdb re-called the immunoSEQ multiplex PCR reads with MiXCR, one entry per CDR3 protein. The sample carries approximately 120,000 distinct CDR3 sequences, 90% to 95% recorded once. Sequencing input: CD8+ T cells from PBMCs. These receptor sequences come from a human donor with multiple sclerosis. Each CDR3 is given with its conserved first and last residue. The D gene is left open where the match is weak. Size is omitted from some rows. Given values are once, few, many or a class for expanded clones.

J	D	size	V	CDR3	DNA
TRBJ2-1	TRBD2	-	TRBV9	CASSGALAGGSTYNEQFF	TGTGCCAGCAGCGGCGCGCTAGCGGGGGGTTCAACCTACAATGAGCAGTTCTTC
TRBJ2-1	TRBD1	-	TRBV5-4	CASSSSDRRYNEQFF	TGTGCCAGCAGCTCCTCGGACAGGAGATACAATGAGCAGTTCTTC
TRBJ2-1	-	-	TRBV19	CASSIAGTAARQFF	TGTGCCAGTAGTATAGCCGGGACGGCAGCTCGGCAGTTCTTC
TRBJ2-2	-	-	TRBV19	CASKKRLGNTGELFF	TGTGCCAGTAAAAAGCGTCTAGGGAACACCGGGGAGCTGTTTTTT
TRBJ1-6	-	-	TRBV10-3	CAIKRSSYNSPLHF	TGTGCCATCAAGCGGAGCTCCTATAATTCACCCCTCCACTTT
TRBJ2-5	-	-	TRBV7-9	CASSLVGLRARSEETQYF	TGTGCCAGCAGCTTAGTAGGGTTAAGGGCCCGAAGTGAAGAGACCCAGTACTTC
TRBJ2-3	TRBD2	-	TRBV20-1	CSARDWLASGSTDTQYF	TGCAGTGCTAGAGATTGGCTGGCTAGCGGGAGCACAGATACGCAGTATTTT
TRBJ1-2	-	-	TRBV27	CASSLSISYGYTF	TGTGCCAGCAGTTTATCGATCTCCTATGGCTACACCTTC
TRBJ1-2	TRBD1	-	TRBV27	CASSFGQGAIGYTF	TGTGCCAGCAGTTTTGGTCAGGGGGCGATTGGCTACACCTTC
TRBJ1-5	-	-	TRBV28	CASSLGRSGQPQHF	TGTGCCAGCAGTTTAGGCAGGTCCGGCCAGCCCCAGCATTTT
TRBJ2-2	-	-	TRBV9	CASSHAQKSTGELFF	TGTGCCAGCTCCCATGCACAGAAATCCACCGGGGAGCTGTTTTTT
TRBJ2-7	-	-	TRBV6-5	CASSDQGATYEQYF	TGTGCCAGCAGTGATCAGGGCGCTACTTACGAGCAGTACTTC
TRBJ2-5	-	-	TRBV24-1	CATSDSGQETQYF	TGTGCCACCAGTGATTCCGGGCAAGAGACCCAGTACTTC
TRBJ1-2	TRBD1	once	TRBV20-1	CSAIKAGGAEGKYTF	TGCAGTGCTATCAAAGCAGGGGGCGCGGAAGGGAAGTACACCTTC
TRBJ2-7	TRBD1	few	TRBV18	CASSPPDRALYEQYF	TGTGCCAGCTCACCACCGGACAGGGCCCTCTACGAGCAGTACTTC
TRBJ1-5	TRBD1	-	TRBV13	CASSSRTGHNQPQHF	TGTGCCAGCAGCTCTCGGACAGGGCACAATCAGCCCCAGCATTTT
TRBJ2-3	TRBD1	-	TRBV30	CAWSPGTGGPDTQYF	TGTGCCTGGAGTCCCGGGACAGGGGGTCCAGATACGCAGTATTTT
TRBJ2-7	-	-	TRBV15	CATSRDLSYEQYF	TGTGCCACCAGCAGAGATCTCTCATACGAGCAGTACTTC
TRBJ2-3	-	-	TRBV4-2	CASSRHRPGGTDTQYF	TGTGCCAGCAGCCGCCACCGACCTGGGGGAACAGATACGCAGTATTTT
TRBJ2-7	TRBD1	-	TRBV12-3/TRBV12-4	CASSLDREASYEQYF	TGTGCCAGCAGCTTGGACAGGGAGGCCTCCTACGAGCAGTACTTC
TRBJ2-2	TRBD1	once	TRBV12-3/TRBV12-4	CASSSGTGYAGELFF	TGTGCCAGCAGTTCCGGGACAGGGTACGCCGGGGAGCTGTTTTTT
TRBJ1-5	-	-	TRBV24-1	CATSDGTPINQPQHF	TGTGCCACCAGTGATGGGACCCCCATTAATCAGCCCCAGCATTTT
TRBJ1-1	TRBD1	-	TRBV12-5	CASTKDRGSSEAFF	TGTGCTAGTACCAAGGACAGGGGGTCCTCTGAAGCTTTCTTT
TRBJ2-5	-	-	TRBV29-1	CSAEQQETQYF	TGCAGCGCCGAACAACAAGAGACCCAGTACTTC
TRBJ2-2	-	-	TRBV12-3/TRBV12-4	CASSPNGGYTGELFF	TGTGCCAGCAGCCCGAATGGGGGGTACACCGGGGAGCTGTTTTTT
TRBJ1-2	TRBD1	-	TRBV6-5	CASRQGAEKTF	TGTGCCAGCAGGCAGGGGGCAGAAAAAACCTTC
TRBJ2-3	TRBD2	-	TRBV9	CASSVAERGVSDTQYF	TGTGCCAGCAGCGTAGCCGAGCGGGGGGTATCAGATACGCAGTATTTT
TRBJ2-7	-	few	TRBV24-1	CATSDRVDPTEQYF	TGTGCCACCAGTGATAGGGTGGATCCGACAGAGCAGTACTTC
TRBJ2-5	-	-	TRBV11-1	CASSDTGSQETQYF	TGTGCCAGCAGCGACACAGGGTCCCAAGAGACCCAGTACTTC
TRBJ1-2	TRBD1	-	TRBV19	CASSIEWTGGYGYTF	TGTGCCAGTAGTATAGAATGGACAGGGGGCTATGGCTACACCTTC
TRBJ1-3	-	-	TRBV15	CATSYEGLNSGNTIYF	TGTGCCACCAGCTACGAGGGACTTAACTCTGGAAACACCATATATTTT
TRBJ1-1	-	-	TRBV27	CASSLAGAANTEAFF	TGTGCCAGCAGTTTAGCTGGGGCAGCGAACACTGAAGCTTTCTTT
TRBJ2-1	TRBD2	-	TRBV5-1	CASSETSGGGSYNEQFF	TGCGCCAGCAGCGAGACTAGCGGGGGAGGATCCTACAATGAGCAGTTCTTC
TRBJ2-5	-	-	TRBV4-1	CASSQVGGGRETQYF	TGCGCCAGCAGCCAAGTTGGAGGGGGAAGGGAGACCCAGTACTTC
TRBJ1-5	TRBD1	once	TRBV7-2	CASSLGLDRTFNQPQHF	TGTGCCAGCAGCTTAGGTCTGGACAGGACCTTCAATCAGCCCCAGCATTTT
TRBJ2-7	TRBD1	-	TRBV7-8	CASSLARAGGDEQYF	TGTGCCAGCAGCTTAGCGCGGGCAGGGGGAGACGAGCAGTACTTC
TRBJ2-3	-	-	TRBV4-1	CASSDSIAGRTDTQYF	TGCGCCAGCAGCGACTCGATTGCGGGGCGCACAGATACGCAGTATTTT
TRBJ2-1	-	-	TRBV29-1	CSVVDRFSYNEQFF	TGCAGCGTTGTGGACCGATTTTCCTACAATGAGCAGTTCTTC
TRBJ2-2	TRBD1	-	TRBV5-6	CASSLPRGRPPGELFF	TGTGCCAGCAGCCTACCCAGGGGGCGGCCCCCCGGGGAGCTGTTTTTT
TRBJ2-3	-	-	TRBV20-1	CSGEQGGTDTQYF	TGCAGTGGCGAACAGGGCGGCACAGATACGCAGTATTTT
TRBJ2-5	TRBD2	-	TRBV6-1	CASSAQLSGGYQETQYF	TGTGCCAGCAGTGCCCAGCTAAGCGGGGGGTACCAAGAGACCCAGTACTTC
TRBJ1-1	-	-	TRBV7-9	CASSLVGLEAFF	TGTGCCAGCAGCTTAGTGGGCCTTGAAGCTTTCTTT
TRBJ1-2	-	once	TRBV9	CASSVVGGYGYTF	TGTGCCAGCAGCGTAGTCGGGGGGTATGGCTACACCTTC
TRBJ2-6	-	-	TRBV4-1	CASSQVWRTSGANVLTF	TGCGCCAGCAGCCAAGTCTGGAGGACCTCTGGGGCCAACGTCCTGACTTTC
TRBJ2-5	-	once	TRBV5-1	CASSLEVAVGEETQYF	TGCGCCAGCAGCTTGGAGGTCGCGGTCGGGGAGGAGACCCAGTACTTC
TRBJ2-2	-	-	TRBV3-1	CASWETNTGELFF	TGTGCCAGCTGGGAGACCAACACCGGGGAGCTGTTTTTT
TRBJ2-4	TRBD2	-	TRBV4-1	CASSIPGLAGGQAKNIQYF	TGCGCCAGCAGCATACCGGGACTAGCGGGGGGGCAGGCCAAAAACATTCAGTACTTC
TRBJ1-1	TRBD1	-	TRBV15	CATKHRDRGDWTEAFF	TGTGCCACCAAACACCGGGACAGGGGGGATTGGACTGAAGCTTTCTTT